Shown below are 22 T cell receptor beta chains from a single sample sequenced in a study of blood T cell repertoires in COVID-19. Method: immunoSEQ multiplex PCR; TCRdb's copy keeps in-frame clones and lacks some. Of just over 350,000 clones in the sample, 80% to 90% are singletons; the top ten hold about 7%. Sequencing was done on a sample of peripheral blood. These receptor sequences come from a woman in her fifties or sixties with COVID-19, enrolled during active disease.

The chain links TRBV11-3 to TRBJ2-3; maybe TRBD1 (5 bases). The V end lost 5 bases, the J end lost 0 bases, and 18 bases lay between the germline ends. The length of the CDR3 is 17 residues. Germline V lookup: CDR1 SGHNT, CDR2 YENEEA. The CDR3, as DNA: TGTGCCAGCAGCCCTGGGAACAGGTTGGGGAGCACAGATACGCAGTATTTT. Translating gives CASSPGNRLGSTDTQYF. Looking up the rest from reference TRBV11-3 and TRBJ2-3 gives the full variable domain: EAGVVQSPRYKIIEKKQPVAFWCNPISGHNTLYWYLQNLGQGPELLIRYENEEAVDDSQLPKDRFSAERLKGVDSTLKIQPAELGDSAVYLCASSPGNRLGSTDTQYFGPGTRLTVL.

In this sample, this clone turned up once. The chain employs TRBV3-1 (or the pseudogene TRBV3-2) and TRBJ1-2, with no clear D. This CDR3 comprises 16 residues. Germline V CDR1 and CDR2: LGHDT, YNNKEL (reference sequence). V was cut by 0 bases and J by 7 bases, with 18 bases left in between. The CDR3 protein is CASSQDTGSGVGGYTF. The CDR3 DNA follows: TGTGCCAGCAGCCAAGACACGGGGTCGGGTGTGGGTGGCTACACCTTC.

The DNA of the CDR3 is TGCGCCAGCAGTTTTACAGGGCTAAGAGGGGAGCTGTTTTTT. As protein: CASSFTGLRGELFF. The chain combines TRBV10-2 with TRBJ2-2, with D maybe TRBD1 (6 bases). Trimming took 5 bases from V and 8 from J, leaving 15 bases between them. The length of the CDR3 is 14 residues. Germline V gene data show CDR1 as WSHSY and CDR2 as SAAADI.

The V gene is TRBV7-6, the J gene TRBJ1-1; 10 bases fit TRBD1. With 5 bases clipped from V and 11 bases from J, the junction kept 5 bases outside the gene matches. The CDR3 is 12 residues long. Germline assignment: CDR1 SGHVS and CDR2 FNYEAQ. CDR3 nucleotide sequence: TGTGCCAGCAGCCAGGGACAGGGGAGCGCTTTCTTT. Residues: CASSQGQGSAFF.

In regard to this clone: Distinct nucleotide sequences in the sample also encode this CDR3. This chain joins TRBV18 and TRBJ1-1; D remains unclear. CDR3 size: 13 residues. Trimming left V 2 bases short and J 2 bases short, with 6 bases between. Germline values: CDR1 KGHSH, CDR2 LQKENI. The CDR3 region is CASSPSENTEAFF. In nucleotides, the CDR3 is TGTGCCAGCTCACCATCAGAAAACACTGAAGCTTTCTTT.

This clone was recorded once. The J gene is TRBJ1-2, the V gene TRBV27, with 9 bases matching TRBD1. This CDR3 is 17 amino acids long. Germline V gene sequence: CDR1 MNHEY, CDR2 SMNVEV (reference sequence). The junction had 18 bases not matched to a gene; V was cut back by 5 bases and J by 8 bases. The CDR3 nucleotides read TGTGCCAGCAGTACCCCCGGGACAGGGTCCAGCCTTGGAGGCTACACCTTC. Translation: CASSTPGTGSSLGGYTF.

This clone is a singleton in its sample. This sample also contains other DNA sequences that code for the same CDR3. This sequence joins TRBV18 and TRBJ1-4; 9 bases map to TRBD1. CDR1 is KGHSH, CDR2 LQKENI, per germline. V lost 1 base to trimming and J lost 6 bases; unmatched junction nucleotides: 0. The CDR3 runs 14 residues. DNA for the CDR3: TGTGCCAGCTCACCACGGACAGGGGATGAAAAACTGTTTTTT. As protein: CASSPRTGDEKLFF.

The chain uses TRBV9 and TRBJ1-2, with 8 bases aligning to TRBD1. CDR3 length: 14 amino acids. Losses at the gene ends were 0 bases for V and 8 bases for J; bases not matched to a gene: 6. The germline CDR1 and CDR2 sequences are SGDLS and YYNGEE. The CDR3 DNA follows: TGTGCCAGCAGCGTAGACCAGGGGGCGCGAGGCTACACCTTC. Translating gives CASSVDQGARGYTF.

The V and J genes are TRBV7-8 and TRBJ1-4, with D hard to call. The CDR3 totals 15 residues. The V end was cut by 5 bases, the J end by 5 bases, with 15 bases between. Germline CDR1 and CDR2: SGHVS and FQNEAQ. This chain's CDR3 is CASSPEALSNEKLFF. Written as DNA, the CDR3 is TGTGCCAGCAGCCCCGAGGCACTATCAAATGAAAAACTGTTTTTT.

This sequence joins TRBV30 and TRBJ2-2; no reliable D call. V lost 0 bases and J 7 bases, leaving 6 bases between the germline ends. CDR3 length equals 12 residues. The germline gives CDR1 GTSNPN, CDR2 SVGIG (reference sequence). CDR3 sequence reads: CAWSVILGELFF. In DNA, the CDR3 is TGTGCCTGGAGTGTTATTCTCGGGGAGCTGTTTTTT.

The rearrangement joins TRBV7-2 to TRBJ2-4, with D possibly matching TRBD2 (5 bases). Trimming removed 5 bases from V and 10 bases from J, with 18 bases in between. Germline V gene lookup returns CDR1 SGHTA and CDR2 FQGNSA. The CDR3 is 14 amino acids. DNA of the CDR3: TGTGCCAGCAGCGGTTGGGCAGAGCGGCCTATTCAGTACTTC. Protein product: CASSGWAERPIQYF.

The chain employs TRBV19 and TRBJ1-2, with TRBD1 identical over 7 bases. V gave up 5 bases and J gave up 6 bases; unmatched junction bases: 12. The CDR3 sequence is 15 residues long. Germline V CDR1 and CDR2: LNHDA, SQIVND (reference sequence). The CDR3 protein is CASSGQAPRFDGYTF. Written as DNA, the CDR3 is TGTGCCAGTAGTGGACAGGCCCCTAGGTTTGATGGCTACACCTTC.

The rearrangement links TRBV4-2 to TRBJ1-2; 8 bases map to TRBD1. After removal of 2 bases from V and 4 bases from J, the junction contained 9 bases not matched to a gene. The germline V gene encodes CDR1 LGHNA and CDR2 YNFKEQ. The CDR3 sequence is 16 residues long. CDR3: CASSQPYSGQGYGYTF. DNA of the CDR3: TGTGCCAGCAGCCAACCCTATTCCGGACAGGGCTATGGCTACACCTTC.

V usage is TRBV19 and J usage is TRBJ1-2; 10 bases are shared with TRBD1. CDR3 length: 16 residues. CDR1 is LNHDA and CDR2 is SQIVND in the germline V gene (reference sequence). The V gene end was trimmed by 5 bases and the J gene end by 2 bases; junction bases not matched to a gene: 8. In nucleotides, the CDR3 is TGTGCCAGTAGTCGAGGACAGGGGGGAGGCAACTATGGCTACACCTTC. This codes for CASSRGQGGGNYGYTF.

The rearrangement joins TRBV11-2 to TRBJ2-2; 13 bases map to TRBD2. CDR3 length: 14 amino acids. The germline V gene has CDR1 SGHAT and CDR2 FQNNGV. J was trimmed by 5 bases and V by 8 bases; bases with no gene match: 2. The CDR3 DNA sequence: TGTGCCAGCCGACTAGCGGGGGGAACCGGGGAGCTGTTTTTT. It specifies CASRLAGGTGELFF.

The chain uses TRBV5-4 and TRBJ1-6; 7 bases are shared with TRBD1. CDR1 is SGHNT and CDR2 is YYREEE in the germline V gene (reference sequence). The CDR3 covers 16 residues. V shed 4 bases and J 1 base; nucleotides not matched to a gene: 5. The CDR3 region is CASSNGQDSYNSPLHF. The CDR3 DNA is TGTGCCAGCAGCAACGGACAGGATTCCTATAATTCACCCCTCCACTTT.

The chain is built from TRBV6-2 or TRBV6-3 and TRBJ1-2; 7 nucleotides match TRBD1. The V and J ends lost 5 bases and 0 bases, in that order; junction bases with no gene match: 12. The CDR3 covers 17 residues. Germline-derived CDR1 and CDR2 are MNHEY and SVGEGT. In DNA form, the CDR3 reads TGTGCCAGCAGTCACCTGGAACAGGGGCCGTCTAACTATGGCTACACCTTC. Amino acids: CASSHLEQGPSNYGYTF.

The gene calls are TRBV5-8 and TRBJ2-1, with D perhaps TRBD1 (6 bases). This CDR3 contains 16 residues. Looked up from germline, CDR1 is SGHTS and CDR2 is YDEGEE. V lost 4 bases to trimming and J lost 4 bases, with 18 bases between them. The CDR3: CASSKTRDNLYNEQFF. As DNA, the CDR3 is TGTGCCAGCAGCAAGACCCGGGACAACTTATACAATGAGCAGTTCTTC.

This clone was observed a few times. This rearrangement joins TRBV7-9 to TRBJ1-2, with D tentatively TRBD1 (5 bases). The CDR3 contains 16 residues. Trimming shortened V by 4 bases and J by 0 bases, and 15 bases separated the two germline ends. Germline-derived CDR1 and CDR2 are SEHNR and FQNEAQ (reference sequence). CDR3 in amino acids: CASSSLNDRSNYGYTF. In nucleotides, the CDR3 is TGTGCCAGCAGCTCCCTGAATGACAGATCTAACTATGGCTACACCTTC.

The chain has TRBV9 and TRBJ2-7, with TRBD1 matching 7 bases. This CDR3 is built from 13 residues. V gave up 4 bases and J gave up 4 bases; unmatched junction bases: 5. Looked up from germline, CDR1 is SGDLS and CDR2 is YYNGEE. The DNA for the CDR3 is TGTGCCAGCAGCTCAGGGGGATTATACGAGCAGTACTTC. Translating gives CASSSGGLYEQYF.

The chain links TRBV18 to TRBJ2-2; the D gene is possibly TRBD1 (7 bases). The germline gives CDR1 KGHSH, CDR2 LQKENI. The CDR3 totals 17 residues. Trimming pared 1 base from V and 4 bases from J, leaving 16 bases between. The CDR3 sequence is CASSPLADRRGTGELFF. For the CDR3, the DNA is TGTGCCAGCTCACCACTCGCGGACAGGCGGGGCACCGGGGAGCTGTTTTTT.

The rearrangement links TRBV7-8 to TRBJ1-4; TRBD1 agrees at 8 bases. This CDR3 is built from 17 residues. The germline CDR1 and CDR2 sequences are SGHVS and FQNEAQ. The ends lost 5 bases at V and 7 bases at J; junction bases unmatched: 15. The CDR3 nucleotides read TGTGCCAGCAGCAAACACCAACAGGGGGTTGGTGGTGAAAAACTGTTTTTT. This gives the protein CASSKHQQGVGGEKLFF. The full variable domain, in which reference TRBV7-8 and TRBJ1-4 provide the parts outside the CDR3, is GAGVSQSPRYKVAKRGQDVALRCDPISGHVSLFWYQQALGQGPEFLTYFQNEAQLDKSGLPSDRFFAERPEGSVSTLKIQRTQQEDSAVYLCASSKHQQGVGGEKLFFGSGTQLSVL.